The 7 T cell receptor beta chains reported below all come from one sample, sequenced in a study of blood T cell repertoires in COVID-19. Profiling relied on immunoSEQ multiplex PCR, and the TCRdb table lists in-frame clones only, not all of them. This table holds 80,000 or so clones, more than 80% found once. The sample consisted of peripheral blood. These receptors all stem from a woman aged 70-85 years with acute or convalescent COVID-19.

The DNA of the CDR3 is TGTGCCAGCAGCTCCCACCGGTGGGGGACAAAAGGTGAAGCTTTCTTT. Protein sequence: CASSSHRWGTKGEAFF. V gene TRBV7-2 combines with J gene TRBJ1-1; the D gene is possibly TRBD1 (6 bases). The CDR3 has 16 amino acids. V lost 4 bases and J 7 bases, leaving 22 bases between the germline ends. Germline-derived CDR1 and CDR2 are SGHTA and FQGNSA.

This sequence joins TRBV24-1 and TRBJ2-2, with 10 bases identical to TRBD1. J was trimmed by 4 bases and V by 4 bases; bases with no gene match: 8. Germline V gives CDR1 KGHDR, CDR2 SFDVKD. The CDR3 has 17 amino acids. The CDR3 region is CATSDRPGQGSTGELFF. CDR3 in DNA: TGTGCCACCAGTGACCGGCCGGGACAGGGGAGCACCGGGGAGCTGTTTTTT.

This clone was observed a single time. The chain carries TRBV2 and TRBJ1-1; D perhaps matches TRBD1 (5 bases). Trimming removed 1 base at V and 6 bases at J, with 18 bases between. The CDR3 loop spans 16 amino acids. Germline loops: CDR1 SNHLY, CDR2 FYNNEI. The CDR3 DNA reads TGTGCCAGCAGTGAAGAGACCCCGGGACGGGGGGCTGAAGCTTTCTTT. It is translated as CASSEETPGRGAEAFF.

This rearrangement joins TRBV5-5 to TRBJ2-2, with 12 positions matching TRBD2. The germline gives CDR1 SGHKS, CDR2 YYEKEE (reference sequence). The J segment lost 3 bases and the V segment lost 1 base, leaving 7 bases of the junction unmatched. The CDR3 has 18 residues. The CDR3 region has the DNA TGTGCCAGCAGCTTGAGGCTAGCGGGGGGGCAGTACACCGGGGAGCTGTTTTTT. Protein product: CASSLRLAGGQYTGELFF. Supplemented by reference TRBV5-5 and TRBJ2-2, the full variable domain reads DAGVTQSPTHLIKTRGQQVTLRCSPISGHKSVSWYQQVLGQGPQFIFQYYEKEERGRGNFPDRFSARQFPNYSSELNVNALLLGDSALYLCASSLRLAGGQYTGELFFGEGSRLTVL.

This sequence joins TRBV7-3 and TRBJ2-3, with TRBD1 matching over 9 bases. V trimming: 3 bases; J trimming: 2 bases; junction bases outside the gene matches: 3. CDR1 SGHTA and CDR2 FQGTGA come from the germline V gene. This CDR3 has 15 residues. As DNA, the CDR3 is TGTGCCAGCAGCTTCGGGACAGGGCCCACAGATACGCAGTATTTT. It translates to CASSFGTGPTDTQYF.

The chain links TRBV12-5 to TRBJ1-2, with TRBD1 matching 10 bases. The CDR3 loop spans 15 amino acids. Germline values: CDR1 LGHNT, CDR2 FRNRAP. Trimming removed 5 bases from V and 6 bases from J; junction bases left unmatched: 9. The CDR3 is CASGQTGGGKDGYTF. CDR3 sequence (DNA): TGTGCTAGTGGTCAGACAGGGGGCGGAAAAGATGGCTACACCTTC.

The CDR3 region is CARGQGLRNTEAFF. The CDR3 nucleotides are TGTGCCAGGGGACAGGGGCTTCGGAACACTGAAGCTTTCTTT. The rearrangement links TRBV2 to TRBJ1-1, with TRBD1 matching 10 bases. This CDR3 contains 14 residues. J was trimmed by 1 base and V by 9 bases; bases with no gene match: 5. From germline, CDR1 is SNHLY and CDR2 FYNNEI.